This TCR beta chain was identified in a study of blood T cell repertoires in COVID-19. Background on the study: From T cells, B-cell-depleted T cells, or PBMCs came the material, which was cDNA or gDNA.

Sequenced by immunoSEQ multiplex PCR; TCRdb stores in-frame clones only, minus some. The sample has about 130,000 clones, approximately 91% seen once; the top ten hold 0.95% to 1.5%. The sequence derives from an elderly woman with acute or convalescent COVID-19. The sequenced sample consisted of peripheral blood.

The CDR3, as DNA: TGTGCCAGCAGTTACTCTAGCGGGAGGGCGGAGACCCAGTACTTC. Translation: CASSYSSGRAETQYF. The chain carries TRBV6-6 and TRBJ2-5, with 11 bases lining up with TRBD2. After removal of 0 bases from V and 5 bases from J, the junction contained 2 bases not matched to a gene. Per the germline V gene, CDR1 is MNHNY and CDR2 is SVGAGI (reference sequence). The CDR3 is 15 amino acids.